The 18 T cell receptor beta chains below all came from one sample that was sequenced in a study of blood T cell repertoires in COVID-19. TCRdb's table, derived via immunoSEQ multiplex PCR, lists solely in-frame clones and lacks some. Of tens of thousands of clones in the sample, roughly 82% are singletons; the top ten hold 20% to 25%. Sample: peripheral blood. Source of these receptors: a man aged 55-75 years with acute or convalescent COVID-19.

The chain links TRBV7-3 to TRBJ2-7; TRBD1 matches 9 bases. The CDR3 has 16 amino acids. The J segment lost 7 bases and the V segment lost 3 bases, leaving 13 bases of the junction unmatched. The V gene's germline CDR1 is SGHTA and CDR2 FQGTGA. Here the CDR3 reads CASSLGAGTGLEEQYF. CDR3 sequence (DNA): TGTGCCAGCAGCTTGGGTGCCGGGACAGGGTTGGAAGAGCAGTACTTC. Filled out from reference TRBV7-3 and TRBJ2-7, the complete variable domain reads GAGVSQTPSNKVTEKGKYVELRCDPISGHTALYWYRQSLGQGPEFLIYFQGTGAADDSGLPNDRFFAVRPEGSVSTLKIQRTERGDSAVYLCASSLGAGTGLEEQYFGPGTRLTVT.

The gene calls are TRBV19 and TRBJ1-5; D remains ambiguous. V lost 3 bases to trimming and J lost 7 bases, with 13 bases between them. The V gene's germline CDR1 is LNHDA and CDR2 SQIVND (reference sequence). CDR3 length: 14 amino acids. The CDR3 region is CASSIRNAGQPQHF. In DNA, the CDR3 is TGTGCCAGTAGTATTAGGAACGCGGGGCAGCCCCAGCATTTT.

The J gene is TRBJ2-3, the V gene TRBV11-1; a weak D match, TRBD2 (6 bases). Germline V gene lookup returns CDR1 SGHAT and CDR2 FQDESV (reference sequence). The CDR3 runs 15 residues. Deletions cut 3 bases from V and 6 bases from J, with 16 bases between. The CDR3 sequence: CASSFGGTAQDTQYF. CDR3 coding DNA: TGTGCCAGCAGCTTTGGCGGGACGGCACAGGATACGCAGTATTTT.

This chain links TRBV6-4 with TRBJ2-3; 7 bases fit TRBD1. With 3 bases clipped from V and 4 bases from J, the junction kept 4 bases outside the gene matches. CDR1 and CDR2 from the germline V gene are MRHNA and SNTAGT. The CDR3 length is 14 residues. CDR3 sequence (DNA): TGTGCCAGCAGTGAAGGGCAGGGGGCAGATACGCAGTATTTT. As protein: CASSEGQGADTQYF.

This rearrangement joins TRBV18 to TRBJ2-5; weak D call: TRBD1 (5 bases). This CDR3 has 17 amino acids. The ends were cut back, 4 bases at V and 0 bases at J, with 18 bases in the middle. CDR1 is KGHSH and CDR2 is LQKENI in the germline V gene. The chain's CDR3 is CASSRTQGNPYQETQYF. Written as DNA, the CDR3 is TGTGCCAGCTCACGAACTCAGGGCAATCCTTACCAAGAGACCCAGTACTTC.

This clone was detected only a few times. J is TRBJ1-2 and V is TRBV28; TRBD1 aligns across 7 bases. CDR1 and CDR2 from the germline V gene are MDHEN and SYDVKM. J lost 9 bases, V lost 4 bases, and 14 bases had no gene match. The CDR3 totals 15 residues. In nucleotides, the CDR3 is TGTGCCAGCAGTTACCTCGTTGGCAGGGGGGTAAGCTACACCTTC. As protein: CASSYLVGRGVSYTF.

The chain uses TRBV14 and TRBJ2-7; tentative D call: TRBD2 (5 bases). Germline CDR1 is SGHDN and CDR2 is FVKESK. V lost 4 bases and J lost 0, with 10 bases in between. The CDR3 is 14 amino acids. CDR3 region: CASSLTGSSYEQYV. DNA of the CDR3: TGTGCCAGCAGCCTTACGGGGTCCTCCTACGAGCAGTACGTC.

The chain uses TRBV13 and TRBJ1-2, with 10 bases aligning to TRBD1. This CDR3 comprises 13 residues. Germline lookup yields CDR1 PRHDT and CDR2 FYEKMQ (reference sequence). Trimming removed 5 bases from V and 6 bases from J; junction bases left unmatched: 3. The CDR3 reads CASSRDRGNGYTF. CDR3 DNA sequence: TGTGCCAGCAGCCGGGACAGGGGTAATGGCTACACCTTC.

The chain links TRBV7-9 to TRBJ1-6; 7 positions match TRBD1. The CDR3 runs to 15 residues. Trimming took 4 bases from V and 6 from J; bases not matched to a gene: 6. Germline V gene lookup returns CDR1 SEHNR and CDR2 FQNEAQ (reference sequence). CDR3 sequence (DNA): TGTGCCAGCAGCTCGAGGACAGGCACTAATTCACCCCTCCACTTT. Protein product: CASSSRTGTNSPLHF.

The V and J genes are TRBV2 and TRBJ2-7, with 8 bases aligning to TRBD2. Germline lookup yields CDR1 SNHLY and CDR2 FYNNEI. The CDR3 sequence is 16 residues long. J gave up 7 bases and V 2 bases, and 13 bases lay outside the gene matches. CDR3 in amino acids: CASSERAGVVGAEQYV. The CDR3 DNA reads as TGTGCCAGCAGTGAAAGAGCGGGGGTTGTAGGTGCAGAGCAGTACGTC.

V usage is TRBV28 and J usage is TRBJ1-5; a weak D match, TRBD1 (5 bases). The V and J ends lost 2 bases and 4 bases respectively, with 15 bases between them. The CDR3 sequence is 16 residues long. Germline V CDR1 and CDR2: MDHEN, SYDVKM. This chain's CDR3 is CASSLLSMGGNQPQHF. For the CDR3, the DNA is TGTGCCAGCAGTTTACTCTCTATGGGGGGTAATCAGCCCCAGCATTTT.

This clone has a single count. The CDR3 sequence is CASSLVAGNTGELFF. The CDR3 nucleotides are TGCGCCAGCAGCTTGGTAGCGGGTAACACCGGGGAGCTGTTTTTT. V gene TRBV5-1 combines with J gene TRBJ2-2; 7 positions match TRBD2. The V gene's germline CDR1 is SGHRS and CDR2 YFSETQ. With 0 bases clipped from V and 2 bases from J, the junction kept 1 base outside the gene matches. The CDR3 consists of 15 residues.

The chain has TRBV6-5 and TRBJ1-2; no definite D call. CDR1 and CDR2 from the germline V gene are MNHEY and SVGAGI. Trimming removed 0 bases from V and 5 bases from J, with 13 bases in between. The CDR3 length is 15 residues. The CDR3 bases are TGTGCCAGCAGTTACTCTTTCCTGGCAGATTATGGCTACACCTTC. It codes for CASSYSFLADYGYTF.

The chain recombines TRBV6-4 with TRBJ1-1; 11 bases are a match to TRBD1. J lost 4 bases, V lost 11 bases, and 6 bases had no gene match. This CDR3 is 13 amino acids long. Germline V gives CDR1 MRHNA, CDR2 SNTAGT. The CDR3 is CARGQGGGTEAFF. For the CDR3, the DNA is TGTGCCCGGGGACAGGGGGGGGGCACTGAAGCTTTCTTT.

The chain carries TRBV11-2 and TRBJ2-7; D perhaps matches TRBD1 (6 bases). Germline V CDR1 and CDR2: SGHAT, FQNNGV. The V gene lost 4 bases and the J gene lost 2 bases, with 12 bases spanning the gap. The CDR3 is 14 residues long. CDR3 region: CASSWTVPPYEQYV. The CDR3 DNA sequence: TGTGCCAGCAGCTGGACAGTCCCTCCCTACGAGCAGTACGTC.

The V gene is TRBV28, the J gene TRBJ2-2; D remains unclear. Germline lookup yields CDR1 MDHEN and CDR2 SYDVKM. The CDR3 consists of 15 residues. The V end was cut by 3 bases, the J end by 5 bases, with 13 bases between. The CDR3 nucleotides read TGTGCCAGCAGTTTTTTCGGTGCGCGAACCGGGGAGCTGTTTTTT. Its protein is CASSFFGARTGELFF.

The chain is built from TRBV11-2 and TRBJ2-4; 16 nucleotides line up with TRBD2. The CDR3 has 17 amino acids. V shed 5 bases and J 8 bases; nucleotides not matched to a gene: 9. Germline CDR1 SGHAT, CDR2 FQNNGV. Written as DNA, the CDR3 is TGTGCCAGCAGCCCCGGGACTAGCGGGGGGGCGCGAGACATTCAGTACTTC. Its translation: CASSPGTSGGARDIQYF.

This clone was counted only a few times. This chain uses TRBV12-3 or TRBV12-4 with TRBJ1-5, with TRBD1 matching 8 bases. This CDR3 contains 13 residues. V dropped 8 bases and J dropped 5; count of bases not matched to a gene: 5. The CDR3 reads CASRGQDYQPQHF. Here the CDR3 DNA reads TGTGCCAGCCGGGGACAGGATTATCAGCCCCAGCATTTT.